The following is a T cell receptor beta chain sequence with its context. The data were taken from a study of cytomegalovirus exposure and HLA in healthy donors. The primer mix had 60 Vbeta and 13 Jbeta primers. Measured with immunoSEQ multiplex PCR; TCRdb has only the in-frame clones, and not every one. This repertoire includes 100,000 to 150,000 clones. This CDR3 spans 13 amino acids. The sequenced sample consisted of PBMCs. This sequence was found in a young man in good health and CMV-seronegative. The V call is TRBV21-1, the J call TRBJ2-7; the D call in the table, TRBD1, was not verified against the DNA. TRBV21-1 is designated a pseudogene. CDR3 sequence: CASSKGQAYEQYF. The CDR3 region has the DNA TGTGCCAGCAGCAAAGGACAGGCCTACGAGCAGTACTTC.